One and the same sample provided the 27 T cell receptor beta chains below, sequenced in a study of tumor-infiltrating lymphocytes in glioblastoma multiforme. Three nested ARM-PCR rounds with V-beta and C-beta primers built TCRB libraries. TCRdb used MiXCR to reprocess the multiplex PCR reads, holding one entry per CDR3 protein. The sample contains around 15,000 distinct CDR3 sequences, around 70% of which appear only once. Specimen: brain tumor tissue. These receptor sequences come from a male donor with glioblastoma.

This clonotype came up once. CDR3 in DNA: TGCAGTGCTAGTCGCCCCGGACTAGCGGGAGGGTCGAGTAGCATTGATACGCAGTATTTT. Its translation is CSASRPGLAGGSSSIDTQYF. The V gene is TRBV20-1, the J gene TRBJ2-3, with 15 bases that match TRBD2. V dropped 3 bases and J dropped 6; count of bases not matched to a gene: 19. Germline CDR1 DFQATT, CDR2 SNEGSKA (reference sequence). This CDR3 is built from 20 residues.

The J gene is TRBJ2-7, the V gene TRBV10-2; no firm D call. CDR1 and CDR2 (germline): WSHSY, SAAADI. V was pared by 3 bases and J by 0 bases, with 9 bases between. The CDR3 spans 14 residues. DNA for the CDR3: TGCGCCAGCAGTGAAGGAACACTCTCCTACGAGCAGTACTTC. Its translation is CASSEGTLSYEQYF.

The J gene is TRBJ2-4, the V gene TRBV11-1; D remains ambiguous. CDR1 SGHAT and CDR2 FQDESV come from the germline V gene (reference sequence). V lost 6 bases and J 11 bases, leaving 17 bases between the germline ends. The CDR3 covers 13 residues. The CDR3 protein is CASSPLKAGFQYF. CDR3 nucleotide sequence: TGTGCCAGCAGTCCCCTCAAGGCCGGCTTTCAGTACTTC.

The chain couples TRBV11-2 to TRBJ2-7; D not certain. V dropped 5 bases and J dropped 4 bases, with 12 bases sitting between them. In germline, CDR1 is SGHAT, CDR2 FQNNGV. The CDR3 consists of 13 residues. The CDR3 loop reads CASSPDASYEQYF. Written as DNA, the CDR3 is TGTGCCAGCAGCCCCGATGCCTCGTACGAGCAGTACTTC.

This clonotype occurred once. This sequence joins TRBV11-2 and TRBJ2-3; no clear D gene. Germline V gives CDR1 SGHAT, CDR2 FQNNGV. V was pared by 5 bases and J by 5 bases, with 17 bases between. The CDR3 is 15 amino acids. The DNA of the CDR3 is TGTGCCAGCAGCCCGTACAGAAGCCGCGAAGATACGCAGTATTTT. Translation gives CASSPYRSREDTQYF.

This clonotype was detected once. The junction departs from the called germline gene at one end, perhaps through a read error. The chain recombines TRBV14 with TRBJ2-7; 7 bases agree with TRBD1. The V gene's germline CDR1 is SGHDN and CDR2 FVKESK. The CDR3 sequence is 14 residues long. This CDR3 reads CATRQGAVGYERYF. The CDR3 bases are TGTGCCACCAGACAGGGTGCTGTCGGCTACGAGCGGTACTTC.

This clonotype showed up just a few times. The J gene is TRBJ2-5, the V gene TRBV5-1; D tentatively fits TRBD1 or TRBD2 (5 bases each). CDR1 and CDR2 (germline): SGHRS, YFSETQ. Trimming removed 1 base from V and 5 bases from J, with 15 bases in between. CDR3 length equals 15 residues. The DNA for the CDR3 is TGCGCCAGCAGCTTGTACATGGGGGTTGAGGAGACCCAGTACTTC. This encodes CASSLYMGVEETQYF.

The chain has TRBV20-1 and TRBJ1-1; TRBD1 matches at 7 bases. V lost 4 bases to trimming and J lost 8 bases; unmatched junction nucleotides: 10. There are 13 residues in the CDR3. The germline CDR1 and CDR2 sequences are DFQATT and SNEGSKA (reference sequence). The CDR3 sequence is CSANGPGTVEAFF. DNA of the CDR3: TGCAGTGCTAACGGTCCCGGGACAGTGGAAGCTTTCTTT.

The table lists this clonotype with a few counts. J is TRBJ2-1 and V is TRBV5-4; 8 nucleotides match TRBD1. Per the germline V gene, CDR1 is SGHNT and CDR2 is YYREEE (reference sequence). V was pared by 2 bases and J by 6 bases, with 7 bases of the junction left unmatched. The CDR3 consists of 15 residues. The CDR3 coding sequence is TGTGCCAGCAGCTTCGCTACAGGGGGTTTCAATGAGCAGTTCTTC. This codes for CASSFATGGFNEQFF.

This clonotype occurred many times. The rearrangement links TRBV29-1 to TRBJ1-6; no clear D gene. V was trimmed by 4 bases and J by 11 bases, leaving 15 bases between them. In germline, CDR1 is SQVTM, CDR2 ANQGSEA. The CDR3 loop spans 13 amino acids. CDR3 DNA: TGCAGCGTTGCCAGGAACAGAGAACCACCCCTCCACTTT. Amino acids: CSVARNREPPLHF. Looking up the rest from reference TRBV29-1 and TRBJ1-6 gives the full variable domain: SAVISQKPSRDICQRGTSLTIQCQVDSQVTMMFWYRQQPGQSLTLIATANQGSEATYESGFVIDKFPISRPNLTFSTLTVSNMSPEDSSIYLCSVARNREPPLHFGNGTRLTVT.

There are a few counts of this clonotype. V gene TRBV29-1 combines with J gene TRBJ1-2; D is uncertain. CDR1 and CDR2 from the germline V gene are SQVTM and ANQGSEA. Between the trimmed V and J ends, which lost 3 bases and 3 bases, there was a span of 11 bases. The CDR3 runs to 13 residues. CDR3 coding DNA: TGCAGCGTTGATCTTAAGGACGACTATGGCTACACCTTC. It codes for CSVDLKDDYGYTF.

Points on this clonotype: This may be a read error: a much more frequent sequence differs by one nucleotide. V and J are TRBV11-2 and TRBJ2-3; maybe TRBD1 (5 bases). The CDR3 contains 13 residues. Germline V CDR1 and CDR2: SGHAT, FQNNGV. The CDR3 sequence: CASSLRPTGTQYF. CDR3 DNA sequence: TGTGCCAGCAGCCTCCGACCCACAGGTACGCAGTATTTT.

Within the sample, this clonotype is medium-sized. V and J are TRBV6-2 or TRBV6-3 and TRBJ1-6; D may be TRBD1 (6 bases). V was shortened by 8 bases and J by 10 bases, with 15 bases between the two germline ends. The CDR3 is 13 residues long. Per germline, CDR1 MNHEY and CDR2 SVGEGT. CDR3 nucleotides: TGTGCCAGCCGTCAACAGGGAGGCTCACCCCTCCACTTT. This gives the protein CASRQQGGSPLHF.

The rearrangement uses TRBV6-6 and TRBJ1-4; D is undetermined. The V gene lost 6 bases and the J gene lost 8 bases, with 16 bases spanning the gap. Germline loops: CDR1 MNHNY, CDR2 SVGAGI (reference sequence). The CDR3 covers 14 residues. CDR3 in amino acids: CASSPTGGYEKLFF. The CDR3 DNA sequence: TGTGCCAGCAGCCCCACCGGAGGGTACGAAAAACTGTTTTTT.

A remark on this clonotype: Because it lacks the conserved phenylalanine or tryptophan at the end, this CDR3 is likely a read error. The DNA is left out, because the CDR3 cannot be placed on it with certainty; the CDR3 is given as TCRdb lists it. V and J are TRBV29-1 and TRBJ2-5; the D call TRBD2 from the table was never checked on the DNA. Germline lookup yields CDR1 SQVTM and CDR2 ANQGSEA. The CDR3 extends over 15 residues, inclusive of both ends. CDR3 amino acids: CSVEPTSGRFETQCL.

This clonotype was counted a single time. Given the absence of the conserved phenylalanine or tryptophan at the CDR3 end, a read error is likely. J is TRBJ1-1 and V is TRBV20-1, with D possibly matching TRBD1 (5 bases). The germline V gene has CDR1 DFQATT and CDR2 SNEGSKA (reference sequence). The CDR3 has 15 residues. CDR3 loop: CNARDGGGLGSEAFS. The CDR3 region has the DNA TGCAATGCTAGAGATGGGGGGGGACTCGGGTCTGAAGCTTTCTCT.

Details on this clonotype: A much larger clonotype is one base distant, so this may be a read error. The genes are TRBV5-4 and TRBJ1-3; D is perhaps TRBD1 (6 bases). V gave up 4 bases and J gave up 8 bases, with 19 bases separating them. This CDR3 has 15 residues. Germline-derived CDR1 and CDR2 are SGHNT and YYREEE (reference sequence). The CDR3 sequence: CASSPGWDTADTIYF. As DNA, the CDR3 is TGTGCCAGCAGCCCGGGGTGGGACACGGCCGACACCATATATTTT. Together with reference TRBV5-4 and TRBJ1-3, the CDR3 gives the full variable domain: ETGVTQSPTHLIKTRGQQVTLRCSSQSGHNTVSWYQQALGQGPQFIFQYYREEENGRGNFPPRFSGLQFPNYSSELNVNALELDDSALYLCASSPGWDTADTIYFGEGSWLTVV.

This clonotype was counted many times. V gene TRBV11-3 combines with J gene TRBJ1-6; possibly TRBD1 for D (5 bases). V gave up 2 bases and J gave up 6 bases, with 8 bases separating them. Germline lookup yields CDR1 SGHNT and CDR2 YENEEA. This CDR3 is 14 amino acids long. CDR3 residues: CASSLQGSNSPLHF. In DNA form, the CDR3 reads TGTGCCAGCAGCTTACAGGGAAGTAATTCACCCCTCCACTTT. Variable domain in full (rest from reference TRBV11-3 and TRBJ1-6): EAGVVQSPRYKIIEKKQPVAFWCNPISGHNTLYWYLQNLGQGPELLIRYENEEAVDDSQLPKDRFSAERLKGVDSTLKIQPAELGDSAVYLCASSLQGSNSPLHFGNGTRLTVT.

This clonotype came up many times. One base away lies a much larger clone, so this may be a sequencing read error. The V gene is TRBV10-3, the J gene TRBJ2-5, with TRBD1 identical over 11 bases. V gave up 8 bases and J gave up 2 bases; unmatched junction bases: 7. CDR3 length equals 15 residues. Per the germline V gene, CDR1 is ENHRY and CDR2 is SYGVKD. DNA of the CDR3: TGTGCCATCCGCGGGGACAGGGGGTCTCAAGAGACCCAGTACTTC. It encodes CAIRGDRGSQETQYF.

Details on this clonotype: Germline and junction disagree at one end, which may indicate a read error. This chain links TRBV20-1 with TRBJ1-6; no definite D call. Looked up from germline, CDR1 is DFQATT and CDR2 is SNEGSKA (reference sequence). The CDR3 is 15 residues long. The CDR3 protein is CSAGGRGSVNSSLHF. The CDR3, as DNA: TGCAGTGCTGGAGGGCGTGGTTCCGTGAATTCATCCCTCCACTTT.

A note on this clonotype: An end of the junction does not agree with germline; a read error may underlie this. The chain links TRBV11-3 to TRBJ2-3; D is possibly TRBD2 (5 bases). Germline assignment: CDR1 SGHNT and CDR2 YENEEA. CDR3 size: 14 residues. Here the CDR3 DNA reads TGTGTCAGCAGCTTTGGGAGTCACGCAGATACGCAGTATTTT. Protein: CVSSFGSHADTQYF.

The gene calls are TRBV28 and TRBJ2-1, with TRBD1 matching over 7 bases. Trimming cost V 5 bases and J 8 bases; bases outside gene matches: 6. This CDR3 is 13 amino acids long. The germline gives CDR1 MDHEN, CDR2 SYDVKM. This CDR3 reads CASSPEQGYEQFF. For the CDR3, the DNA is TGTGCCAGCAGTCCCGAACAGGGGTATGAGCAGTTCTTC.

This clonotype was observed a single time. Here the CDR3 omits its conserved ending phenylalanine or tryptophan, so a read error is the likely source. The chain has TRBV20-1 and TRBJ2-7; 7 positions agree with TRBD2. Germline V gene lookup returns CDR1 DFQATT and CDR2 SNEGSKA (reference sequence). Trimming at V came to 4 bases and at J to 4 bases, leaving 13 bases not matched to a gene. This CDR3 is 15 amino acids long. The DNA of the CDR3 is TGCAGTGCTAAAGGGCTAGCGGTAGGGTTGTACGAGCAGTACTCC. Translating it yields CSAKGLAVGLYEQYS.

For this clonotype: One end of the junction fails to match germline, which may point to a read error. The chain employs TRBV11-2 and TRBJ2-1, with TRBD1 as a possible D gene (6 bases). The CDR3 extends over 16 amino acids. From germline, CDR1 is SGHAT and CDR2 FQNNGV. The CDR3 nucleotides are TGTGTCAGCAGCTTAATTAGGGGGTTCGCCCACAATGAGCAGTTCTTC. It translates to CVSSLIRGFAHNEQFF.

This clonotype was recorded once. One end of the junction does not line up with germline, which may come from a read error. The chain's CDR3 is CASIPRQGDGTGGLFF. The CDR3 DNA reads as TGTGCCAGCATCCCCCGACAGGGCGATGGGACCGGGGGGCTGTTTTTT. The chain joins TRBV11-2 to TRBJ2-2, with a possible D match to TRBD1 (7 bases). The CDR3 consists of 16 residues. Germline V gene sequence: CDR1 SGHAT, CDR2 FQNNGV.

This clonotype appeared once. This rearrangement joins TRBV6-5 to TRBJ1-1; D perhaps matches TRBD1 (5 bases). The CDR3 sequence is 12 residues long. With 4 bases removed from V and 11 bases from J, the gap between germline ends came to 14 bases. Per germline, CDR1 MNHEY and CDR2 SVGAGI. As DNA, the CDR3 is TGTGCCAGCAGTTCGATAGGGACGGGGGCTTTCTTT. Translation gives CASSSIGTGAFF.

This clonotype was recorded at least ten times. This chain connects TRBV11-2 to TRBJ2-5, with 10 nucleotides matching TRBD1. Trimming cost V 4 bases and J 3 bases; bases outside gene matches: 2. CDR1 and CDR2 from the germline V gene are SGHAT and FQNNGV. The CDR3 contains 14 residues. DNA of the CDR3: TGTGCCAGCAGCTCAGGACAGGGGGAAGAGACCCAGTACTTC. Encoded protein: CASSSGQGEETQYF.